This TCR beta chain was recovered during a study of CD8 T cells in ankylosing spondylitis. The study's findings and limits: Reportedly, matched ankylosing spondylitis synovial fluid was significantly enriched for disease-linked clones. Characteristic of ankylosing spondylitis blood, it appeared, was a TCR beta motif comprising several highly homologous variants. Previous work reported some of these motif variants in the synovial fluid and blood of reactive arthritis.

A quantitative 5'-RACE method, one with molecular barcodes, was used to make TCR beta libraries. TCRdb re-called the 5' RACE reads through MiXCR, storing one row per CDR3 protein. The repertoire holds about 150,000 distinct CDR3 sequences, roughly 30% seen once, with 4.5% to 6% in the top ten. This clonotype was seen only a few times. Its antigen is not identified. Sequencing was carried out using synovial fluid, either unsorted or a sorted T cell fraction (not recorded which). The clonotype originates from a male donor with ankylosing spondylitis.

DNA for the CDR3: TGCAGCGTTGAATTGGGAAACACCATATATTTT. Encoded protein: CSVELGNTIYF. The chain links TRBV29-1 to TRBJ1-3, with D unresolved. This CDR3 contains 11 residues. Per the germline V gene, CDR1 is SQVTM and CDR2 is ANQGSEA. Trimming pared 2 bases from V and 4 bases from J, leaving 3 bases between. Complete variable domain (other parts from reference TRBV29-1 and TRBJ1-3): SAVISQKPSRDICQRGTSLTIQCQVDSQVTMMFWYRQQPGQSLTLIATANQGSEATYESGFVIDKFPISRPNLTFSTLTVSNMSPEDSSIYLCSVELGNTIYFGEGSWLTVV.